These 30 T cell receptor beta chains came from one sample sequenced in a study of cytomegalovirus exposure and HLA in healthy donors. Primers: 60 Vbeta forward and 13 Jbeta reverse. Here immunoSEQ multiplex PCR was the method, and the copy in TCRdb shows in-frame clones only, minus some. This table holds roughly 250,000 clones, just under 85% found once. Sequenced: PBMCs. These receptors were taken from a woman aged 40 to 49 in good health and CMV-seropositive.

V gene TRBV6-7 combines with J gene TRBJ1-4, with 7 nucleotides matching TRBD1. TRBV6-7 is labeled an ORF, and its function is uncertain. The CDR3 has 19 residues. The V and J ends lost 2 bases and 3 bases, in that order; junction bases with no gene match: 15. The CDR3 DNA is TGTGCCAGCAGTTACGCTCGACAGGGAAGGTTAGTAGCTAATGAAAAACTGTTTTTT. This codes for CASSYARQGRLVANEKLFF.

The V call is TRBV27, the J call TRBJ2-7; 8 bases line up with TRBD2. J gave up 7 bases and V 5 bases, and 19 bases lay outside the gene matches. In germline, CDR1 is MNHEY, CDR2 SMNVEV (reference sequence). CDR3 length: 17 residues. The CDR3 region is CASSGTPVVAGRGEQYF. DNA of the CDR3: TGTGCCAGCAGTGGGACCCCTGTGGTAGCGGGACGGGGTGAGCAGTACTTC.

This chain connects TRBV5-1 to TRBJ2-3; TRBD2 agrees at 13 bases. Germline CDR1 and CDR2: SGHRS and YFSETQ. This CDR3 spans 18 amino acids. J gave up 4 bases and V 1 base, and 9 bases lay outside the gene matches. The CDR3 is CASSLFPGLAGSADTQYF. The CDR3 DNA sequence: TGCGCCAGCAGCTTGTTCCCGGGACTAGCGGGATCGGCAGATACGCAGTATTTT.

V gene TRBV29-1 combines with J gene TRBJ1-2, with TRBD1 as a possible D gene (6 bases). Trimming took 3 bases from V and 13 from J, leaving 18 bases between them. The CDR3 runs to 12 residues. The V gene's germline CDR1 is SQVTM and CDR2 ANQGSEA. In DNA form, the CDR3 reads TGCAGCGTTGATCATTACAGGGAGTTGGGCACCTTC. Its protein product is CSVDHYRELGTF.

Remarks on this clone: A much larger clonotype is one base distant, so this may be a read error. This sample includes further DNA sequences coding for the same CDR3. The chain employs TRBV7-9 and TRBJ1-1, with D possibly being TRBD1 (6 bases). Trimming shortened V by 5 bases and J by 1 base, and 8 bases separated the two germline ends. This CDR3 has 13 residues. Germline V gene data show CDR1 as SEHNR and CDR2 as FQNEAQ (reference sequence). CDR3 sequence reads: CASSQQGNTEAFF. As DNA, the CDR3 is TGTGCCAGCAGCCAACAGGGGAACACTGAAGCTTTCTTT.

This rearrangement joins TRBV25-1 to TRBJ1-2, with TRBD1 as a possible D gene (6 bases). The CDR3 is made up of 13 amino acids. Trimming left V 6 bases short and J 2 bases short, with 10 bases between. The V gene's germline CDR1 is MGHDK and CDR2 SYGVNS. The CDR3 coding sequence is TGTGCCAGCAGGACAGACAGGAACTATGGCTACACCTTC. Amino acids: CASRTDRNYGYTF.

The CDR3 nucleotides are TGTGCCAGCGGGACAGGGGAGGCTTTCTTT. This encodes CASGTGEAFF. The chain uses TRBV28 and TRBJ1-1; 10 bases are a match to TRBD1. The V segment lost 8 bases and the J segment 11 bases; nucleotides outside the gene matches: 2. The CDR3 has 10 residues. CDR1 and CDR2 (germline): MDHEN, SYDVKM.

In its sample, this clone was seen a few times. J is TRBJ2-2 and V is TRBV12-5, with 13 bases identical to TRBD2. The CDR3 is 19 residues long. Germline CDR1 reads LGHNT; CDR2 reads FRNRAP. J gave up 1 base and V 3 bases, and 8 bases lay outside the gene matches. CDR3 bases: TGTGCTAGTGGTTTCGGACTAGCGGGAGCGGAACTGAACACCGGGGAGCTGTTTTTT. Translation: CASGFGLAGAELNTGELFF.

CDR3 nucleotides: TGTGCCAGCAGAACGACAGGGATCAGCAATCAGCCCCAGCATTTT. Translating it yields CASRTTGISNQPQHF. The J gene is TRBJ1-5, the V gene TRBV28; 7 positions agree with TRBD1. The CDR3 length is 15 residues. Germline CDR1 MDHEN, CDR2 SYDVKM. Germline trimming cut 6 bases from V and 1 base from J; bases unmatched to any gene: 6. Supplemented by reference TRBV28 and TRBJ1-5, the full variable domain reads DVKVTQSSRYLVKRTGEKVFLECVQDMDHENMFWYRQDPGLGLRLIYFSYDVKMKEKGDIPEGYSVSREKKERFSLILESASTNQTSMYLCASRTTGISNQPQHFGDGTRLSIL.

The rearrangement links TRBV19 to TRBJ2-3; 9 nucleotides match TRBD1. The CDR3 has 16 amino acids. The V gene's germline CDR1 is LNHDA and CDR2 SQIVND (reference sequence). Trimming took 4 bases from V and 0 from J; bases not matched to a gene: 5. The CDR3 region is CASSTRDRVSTDTQYF. The CDR3, as DNA: TGTGCCAGTAGTACCCGGGACAGGGTTAGCACAGATACGCAGTATTTT.

The chain has TRBV11-3 and TRBJ2-1; D is possibly TRBD1 (5 bases). CDR1 is SGHNT, CDR2 YENEEA, per germline. V lost 0 bases and J lost 6, with 12 bases in between. The CDR3 is 15 amino acids. DNA of the CDR3: TGTGCCAGCAGCTTAGAAGGCGCAGGGCGCAATGAGCAGTTCTTC. Its translation: CASSLEGAGRNEQFF.

The genes are TRBV19 and TRBJ1-5, with 8 bases matching TRBD1. Trimming removed 5 bases from V and 1 base from J; junction bases left unmatched: 7. The CDR3 covers 16 residues. The V gene's germline CDR1 is LNHDA and CDR2 SQIVND (reference sequence). CDR3 loop: CASSSQGGSSNQPQHF. The CDR3, as DNA: TGTGCCAGTAGTTCACAGGGGGGTTCGAGCAATCAGCCCCAGCATTTT. The entire variable domain, with the rest obtained from reference TRBV19 and TRBJ1-5, is as follows: DGGITQSPKYLFRKEGQNVTLSCEQNLNHDAMYWYRQDPGQGLRLIYYSQIVNDFQKGDIAEGYSVSREKKESFPLTVTSAQKNPTAFYLCASSSQGGSSNQPQHFGDGTRLSIL.

This clone was seen a handful of times. The chain uses TRBV5-1 and TRBJ2-5; D is possibly TRBD1 (5 bases). The CDR3 consists of 15 residues. Germline CDR1 SGHRS, CDR2 YFSETQ. Trimming cost V 5 bases and J 5 bases, with 19 bases left between them. CDR3 sequence (DNA): TGCGCCAGCAGGGTGGGGCCGGGTAGAGAGGAGACCCAGTACTTC. Its translation is CASRVGPGREETQYF. Looking up the rest from reference TRBV5-1 and TRBJ2-5 gives the full variable domain: KAGVTQTPRYLIKTRGQQVTLSCSPISGHRSVSWYQQTPGQGLQFLFEYFSETQRNKGNFPGRFSGRQFSNSRSEMNVSTLELGDSALYLCASRVGPGREETQYFGPGTRLLVL.

The J gene is TRBJ2-1, the V gene TRBV11-3, with TRBD2 identical over 8 bases. In germline, CDR1 is SGHNT, CDR2 YENEEA. After removal of 1 base from V and 4 bases from J, the junction contained 6 bases not matched to a gene. This CDR3 is built from 16 residues. The CDR3 DNA reads TGTGCCAGCAGCTTAGCGGGAGGGTTTCAATACAATGAGCAGTTCTTC. Translating gives CASSLAGGFQYNEQFF.

A note on this clone: This sample includes further DNA sequences coding for the same CDR3. This sequence joins TRBV5-1 and TRBJ1-1; 7 positions match TRBD1. The CDR3 is made up of 14 amino acids. The J segment lost 0 bases and the V segment lost 3 bases, leaving 2 bases of the junction unmatched. CDR1 and CDR2 (germline): SGHRS, YFSETQ. The CDR3 loop reads CASSSGQLNTEAFF. The DNA for the CDR3 is TGCGCCAGCAGCTCGGGACAGCTGAACACTGAAGCTTTCTTT.

The CDR3 loop reads CASSKDRDYGYTF. The CDR3 DNA sequence: TGTGCCAGCAGCAAAGACAGGGACTATGGCTACACCTTC. This rearrangement joins TRBV25-1 to TRBJ1-2; 7 bases line up with TRBD1. V was clipped by 6 bases and J by 3 bases; unmatched bases: 4. Germline assignment: CDR1 MGHDK and CDR2 SYGVNS. CDR3 size: 13 residues.

The chain employs TRBV13 and TRBJ2-1; 7 nucleotides line up with TRBD2. V gave up 4 bases and J gave up 0 bases; unmatched junction bases: 3. The CDR3 covers 15 residues. Germline assignment: CDR1 PRHDT and CDR2 FYEKMQ (reference sequence). This chain's CDR3 is CASSSSGFSYNEQFF. Written as DNA, the CDR3 is TGTGCCAGCAGCTCTAGCGGTTTCTCCTACAATGAGCAGTTCTTC. Supplemented by reference TRBV13 and TRBJ2-1, the full variable domain reads AAGVIQSPRHLIKEKRETATLKCYPIPRHDTVYWYQQGPGQDPQFLISFYEKMQSDKGSIPDRFSAQQFSDYHSELNMSSLELGDSALYFCASSSSGFSYNEQFFGPGTRLTVL.

The chain uses TRBV6-6 and TRBJ1-3; D gene uncertain. This CDR3 region has 14 residues. Germline CDR1 and CDR2: MNHNY and SVGAGI (reference sequence). Trimming pared 6 bases from V and 4 bases from J, leaving 13 bases between. The CDR3 loop is CASRPNGAGNTIYF. CDR3 bases: TGTGCCAGCAGGCCCAATGGAGCAGGAAACACCATATATTTT.

The chain couples TRBV7-9 to TRBJ2-1; 9 bases line up with TRBD1. Germline V gives CDR1 SEHNR, CDR2 FQNEAQ (reference sequence). Unmatched junction bases numbered 10, after V lost 5 bases and J lost 8 bases. The CDR3 has 15 amino acids. The DNA for the CDR3 is TGTGCCAGCAGCACAACAGGGGGCAGTGGGCATGAGCAGTTCTTC. It encodes CASSTTGGSGHEQFF.

The chain is built from TRBV7-6 and TRBJ1-5, with 7 bases lining up with TRBD1. CDR1 is SGHVS and CDR2 is FNYEAQ in the germline V gene. CDR3 size: 15 residues. After removal of 6 bases from V and 2 bases from J, the junction contained 7 bases not matched to a gene. In DNA, the CDR3 is TGTGCCAGCAGTCCGCCCCAGGGGGGCAATCAGCCCCAGCATTTT. It yields the protein CASSPPQGGNQPQHF.

The rearrangement links TRBV5-8 to TRBJ1-2; maybe TRBD1 (6 bases). Trimming pared 6 bases from V and 6 bases from J, leaving 18 bases between. The CDR3 runs 14 residues. Germline V gene sequence: CDR1 SGHTS, CDR2 YDEGEE. In DNA form, the CDR3 reads TGTGCCAGCACCATTGGGGGGGGGCCTGATGGCTACACCTTC. The encoded protein is CASTIGGGPDGYTF.

This chain joins TRBV5-1 and TRBJ1-4; D is ambiguous. The germline CDR1 and CDR2 sequences are SGHRS and YFSETQ. This CDR3 contains 15 residues. The V end lost 0 bases, the J end lost 8 bases, and 14 bases lay between the germline ends. This CDR3 is CASSLADGIREKLFF. The CDR3 DNA follows: TGCGCCAGCAGCTTGGCCGATGGAATCAGGGAAAAACTGTTTTTT.

The CDR3 protein is CASSQGAGWAGELFF. The DNA of the CDR3 is TGCGCCAGCAGCCAAGGGGCAGGGTGGGCCGGGGAGCTGTTTTTT. This chain uses TRBV4-1 with TRBJ2-2; TRBD1 is a possible D gene (5 bases). CDR1 MGHRA and CDR2 YSYEKL come from the germline V gene. Trimming removed 1 base from V and 6 bases from J, with 12 bases in between. CDR3 length: 15 residues.

This clone was seen a few times. This chain links TRBV7-9 with TRBJ2-3, with unresolved D. CDR1 and CDR2 (germline): SEHNR, FQNEAQ (reference sequence). The CDR3 has 15 amino acids. Deletions cut 0 bases from V and 2 bases from J, with 9 bases between. The CDR3 DNA sequence: TGTGCCAGCAGCTTAGCGCTGACTGCCACAGATACGCAGTATTTT. This gives the protein CASSLALTATDTQYF.

The CDR3, as DNA: TGTGCCTGGAGTCCTCGGACTAGCGGGGAGCAGTACTTC. This encodes CAWSPRTSGEQYF. The chain combines TRBV30 with TRBJ2-7; 11 nucleotides line up with TRBD2. Trimming removed 2 bases from V and 7 bases from J; junction bases left unmatched: 4. The CDR3 runs 13 residues. Looked up from germline, CDR1 is GTSNPN and CDR2 is SVGIG (reference sequence).

The chain has TRBV28 and TRBJ2-1, with D maybe TRBD2 (6 bases). The CDR3 sequence is 13 residues long. V lost 6 bases to trimming and J lost 9 bases, with 15 bases between them. Germline V gives CDR1 MDHEN, CDR2 SYDVKM. The CDR3 is CASSFGGGSEQFF. CDR3 DNA: TGTGCCAGCAGCTTCGGCGGAGGGAGTGAGCAGTTCTTC.

The chain carries TRBV6-6 and TRBJ1-2; TRBD1 might be the D (6 bases). CDR3 length equals 15 residues. Trimming stripped 3 bases from V and 5 bases from J, with 16 bases between. Germline CDR1 reads MNHNY; CDR2 reads SVGAGI (reference sequence). DNA of the CDR3: TGTGCCAGCAGTTATATTAATGCGGGGGCTTATGGCTACACCTTC. The encoded protein is CASSYINAGAYGYTF.

This sequence joins TRBV5-1 and TRBJ2-7; D gene ambiguous. The germline V and J ends were trimmed by 0 bases and 5 bases, with 18 bases remaining between them. CDR1 is SGHRS, CDR2 YFSETQ, per germline. There are 16 residues in the CDR3. The CDR3 sequence: CASSLASYGPPHEQYF. The CDR3 DNA is TGCGCCAGCAGCTTGGCTTCCTACGGTCCTCCCCACGAGCAGTACTTC.

This clone was recorded a few times. The chain is built from TRBV2 and TRBJ2-5, with a tentative D call TRBD2 (5 bases). The V and J ends lost 3 bases and 4 bases respectively, with 12 bases between them. The CDR3 totals 14 residues. From germline, CDR1 is SNHLY and CDR2 FYNNEI. DNA of the CDR3: TGTGCCAGCAGTGATCTGAGGCGGGTAGAGACCCAGTACTTC. This gives the protein CASSDLRRVETQYF.

This chain joins TRBV7-9 and TRBJ2-2, with TRBD1 identical over 10 bases. Trimming took 3 bases from V and 3 from J; bases not matched to a gene: 4. The germline V gene encodes CDR1 SEHNR and CDR2 FQNEAQ (reference sequence). CDR3 length: 16 amino acids. CDR3 protein: CASSFLTGGYTGELFF. In DNA form, the CDR3 reads TGTGCCAGCAGCTTTCTGACAGGGGGCTACACCGGGGAGCTGTTTTTT.